A selection of T cell receptor beta chains follows, all from one sample in a study of T cells in Graves' hyperthyroidism and ophthalmopathy. TCRdb analysed the multiplex PCR reads with MiXCR anew, one entry per CDR3 protein. The data contain about 420,000 distinct CDR3 sequences, less than 20% of them singletons. Specimen: blood. These TCRs come from a young woman with Graves' hyperthyroidism. Both conserved end residues are part of each CDR3. A D gene is named only where the DNA matches it firmly. Clone size appears in some rows only: once, few, many, or a class for an expanded clone.

V	size	J	D	length	CDR3	DNA
TRBV4-1	once	TRBJ1-5	.	14	CASSRTGLRGPQHF	TGCGCCAGCAGCCGTACAGGGCTCCGCGGGCCCCAGCATTTT
TRBV5-1	many	TRBJ2-1	.	13	CASSLRGYNEQFF	TGTGCCAGCAGTTTGAGGGGGTACAATGAGCAGTTCTTC
TRBV20-1	many	TRBJ1-5	.	14	CSARFLTSNQPQHF	TGCAGTGCTAGGTTCCTGACGAGCAATCAGCCCCAGCATTTT
TRBV5-1	many	TRBJ2-4	TRBD1	16	CASSGGQALAKNIQYF	TGCGCCAGCAGCGGGGGACAGGCACTAGCCAAAAACATTCAGTACTTC
TRBV20-1	many	TRBJ2-7	TRBD2	17	CSARSPGLAGGPYEQYF	TGCAGTGCTAGATCCCCAGGACTAGCGGGAGGCCCCTACGAGCAGTACTTC
TRBV28	.	TRBJ2-7	.	12	CASSDRQDKEYF	TGTGCCAGCAGTGACCGTCAGGACAAGGAGTACTTC
TRBV7-8	few	TRBJ1-4	.	15	CASSLSGTFNEKLFF	TGTGCCAGCAGCTTATCTGGGACATTCAACGAAAAACTGTTTTTT
TRBV6-2/TRBV6-3	many	TRBJ2-5	TRBD1	16	CASSRGGIPFGETQYF	TGTGCCAGCAGCAGAGGGGGCATACCTTTTGGGGAGACCCAGTACTTC
TRBV7-9	few	TRBJ2-1	.	15	CASRPKIRLGNEQFF	TGTGCCAGCAGACCCAAAATAAGACTAGGGAATGAGCAGTTCTTC
TRBV24-1	once	TRBJ2-5	TRBD1	13	CATARGPGGTQYF	TGTGCCACAGCCAGGGGGCCAGGAGGGACCCAGTACTTC
TRBV28	many	TRBJ2-7	TRBD2	16	CASSGATSGYSYEQYF	TGTGCCAGCAGTGGAGCGACTAGCGGGTATTCCTACGAGCAGTACTTC
TRBV6-5	.	TRBJ2-1	.	16	CASSLYRVSSYDEQFF	TGTGCCAGCAGCTTATACAGGGTGAGCTCCTACGATGAGCAGTTCTTC
TRBV11-2	many	TRBJ2-3	.	16	CASSLAFRGSTDTQYF	TGTGCCAGCAGCTTAGCGTTTCGGGGGTCCACAGATACGCAGTATTTT
TRBV10-2	few	TRBJ1-3	.	13	CASLQRSGNTIYF	TGCGCCAGCCTTCAGCGCTCTGGAAACACCATATATTTT
TRBV28	.	TRBJ2-6	.	15	CASDGGPGGANVLTF	TGTGCCAGCGACGGTGGGCCGGGGGGGGCCAACGTCCTGACTTTC
TRBV29-1	.	TRBJ2-5	.	13	CSFAGRVRGTQYF	TGCAGCTTCGCGGGCAGGGTGCGGGGGACCCAGTACTTC
TRBV12-3/TRBV12-4	many	TRBJ1-6	.	15	CASTMDGFSNSPLHF	TGTGCCAGCACCATGGACGGGTTCAGTAATTCACCCCTCCACTTT
TRBV4-3	.	TRBJ1-4	.	16	CASSQDVGSITEKLFF	TGCGCCAGCAGCCAAGATGTGGGGTCGATCACTGAAAAACTGTTTTTT
TRBV6-1	many	TRBJ2-7	.	16	CASSYRGIGSSYEQYF	TGTGCCAGCAGTTATCGGGGTATAGGATCCTCCTACGAGCAGTACTTC
TRBV27	many	TRBJ1-3	.	15	CASSFGSGSGNTIYF	TGTGCCAGCAGTTTTGGTTCGGGATCTGGAAACACCATATATTTT
TRBV5-1	.	TRBJ1-4	.	14	CASRLRVANEKLFF	TGCGCCAGCAGACTCAGGGTCGCTAATGAAAAACTGTTTTTT
TRBV5-5	.	TRBJ2-3	.	13	CASSNKGTDTQYF	TGCGCCAGCAGCAACAAGGGCACAGATACGCAGTATTTT
TRBV9	.	TRBJ2-1	TRBD2	18	CASSVEAGGPRSYNEQFF	TGTGCCAGCAGCGTAGAAGCGGGGGGTCCCCGCTCCTACAATGAGCAGTTCTTC
TRBV20-1	.	TRBJ2-1	.	13	CSASFDGYNEQFF	TGCAGTGCTAGTTTTGACGGATACAATGAGCAGTTCTTC
TRBV20-1	many	TRBJ1-5	.	14	CSAMNREGQGPQHF	TGCAGTGCCATGAACAGGGAAGGGCAAGGACCCCAGCATTTT
TRBV4-3	.	TRBJ2-7	.	13	CASSSRVTYEQYF	TGCGCCAGCAGCTCCCGGGTGACCTACGAGCAGTACTTC
TRBV5-1	few	TRBJ2-3	TRBD2	15	CASSYRAGGTDTQYF	TGCGCCAGCAGCTACCGGGCGGGGGGCACAGATACGCAGTATTTT
TRBV20-1	many	TRBJ2-7	.	13	CSALRRSSYEQYF	TGCAGTGCGTTAAGGAGGAGCTCCTACGAGCAGTACTTC